Each of the 25 T cell receptor beta chains below was sequenced from the same sample in a study of cytomegalovirus exposure and HLA in healthy donors. This PCR relied on a set of 60 Vbeta primers and 13 Jbeta primers. Some clones are missing from TCRdb's copy, which holds only in-frame ones; the method was immunoSEQ multiplex PCR. Seen here are roughly 120,000 clones, almost 75% observed once, and the top ten hold around 8%. The sample consisted of PBMCs. Receptor source: a man aged 35-49 years in good health and CMV-seronegative.

The chain carries TRBV7-2 and TRBJ2-7, with TRBD1 matching 10 bases. The junction had 1 base not matched to a gene; V was cut back by 1 base and J by 1 base. The germline V gene has CDR1 SGHTA and CDR2 FQGNSA. There are 15 residues in the CDR3. Here the CDR3 reads CASSLGTGGSYEQYF. The CDR3 DNA follows: TGTGCCAGCAGCTTAGGGACAGGGGGGTCCTACGAGCAGTACTTC.

This clone came up a few times. The chain uses TRBV2 and TRBJ1-5; tentatively, D is TRBD1 (5 bases). V dropped 2 bases and J dropped 2 bases, with 10 bases sitting between them. The CDR3 consists of 15 residues. CDR1 is SNHLY and CDR2 is FYNNEI in the germline V gene. The CDR3 region is CASSEYGGGNQPQHF. CDR3 DNA sequence: TGTGCCAGCAGTGAATACGGGGGGGGCAATCAGCCCCAGCATTTT.

The rearrangement uses TRBV19 and TRBJ2-3; possible D gene TRBD2, 6 bases. This CDR3 has 15 amino acids. The ends were cut back, 4 bases at V and 3 bases at J, with 14 bases in the middle. Germline lookup yields CDR1 LNHDA and CDR2 SQIVND (reference sequence). CDR3 coding DNA: TGTGCCAGTAGTAAGACCTGGACTAAAACAGATACGCAGTATTTT. It translates to CASSKTWTKTDTQYF.

This chain uses TRBV19 with TRBJ2-7; no clear D gene. Per the germline V gene, CDR1 is LNHDA and CDR2 is SQIVND (reference sequence). There are 13 residues in the CDR3. The ends were cut back, 4 bases at V and 4 bases at J, with 11 bases in the middle. The CDR3 spells CASSKSLLYEQYF. CDR3 DNA sequence: TGTGCCAGTAGTAAGTCACTTCTTTACGAGCAGTACTTC.

As to this clone: Other DNA sequences in this sample translate to the same CDR3. The V gene is TRBV29-1, the J gene TRBJ1-2; D is uncertain. V dropped 0 bases and J dropped 6 bases, with 2 bases sitting between them. This CDR3 comprises 10 residues. CDR1 SQVTM and CDR2 ANQGSEA come from the germline V gene. In nucleotides, the CDR3 is TGCAGCGTTGAAGACAATGGCTACACCTTC. Amino acid sequence: CSVEDNGYTF.

The J gene is TRBJ1-4, the V gene TRBV30; D not certain. The germline V gene has CDR1 GTSNPN and CDR2 SVGIG (reference sequence). Trimming pared 0 bases from V and 12 bases from J, leaving 11 bases between. The CDR3 is 12 amino acids. The CDR3 reads CAWSVGSGELFF. CDR3 sequence (DNA): TGTGCCTGGAGTGTCGGGTCTGGAGAACTGTTTTTT.

The V gene is TRBV10-3, the J gene TRBJ2-6; perhaps TRBD1 as D (6 bases). The V and J ends lost 5 bases and 0 bases respectively, with 11 bases between them. Germline V gene data show CDR1 as ENHRY and CDR2 as SYGVKD. The CDR3 runs 16 residues. CDR3 in amino acids: CAISIGQHSGANVLTF. Here the CDR3 DNA reads TGTGCCATCAGTATTGGACAGCACTCTGGGGCCAACGTCCTGACTTTC.

The chain joins TRBV7-6 to TRBJ2-1; D is possibly TRBD1 (6 bases). Per germline, CDR1 SGHVS and CDR2 FNYEAQ. V gave up 1 base and J gave up 3 bases, with 13 bases separating them. This CDR3 region has 16 residues. As DNA, the CDR3 is TGTGCCAGCAGCTTAGAACAGGGCGGGTTCTACAATGAGCAGTTCTTC. Its protein product is CASSLEQGGFYNEQFF.

This chain connects TRBV27 to TRBJ2-1; the match to TRBD1 covers 8 bases. Germline V gene sequence: CDR1 MNHEY, CDR2 SMNVEV (reference sequence). Trimming removed 4 bases from V and 2 bases from J; junction bases left unmatched: 7. The CDR3 is made up of 16 amino acids. The CDR3 coding sequence is TGTGCCAGCAGTTCCAACCGGGACAGGACCTACAATGAGCAGTTCTTC. Its translation is CASSSNRDRTYNEQFF.

The chain joins TRBV4-2 to TRBJ2-5, with 7 bases lining up with TRBD2. The last part of the DNA fits TRBJ2-7 better; the J call may be wrong. The CDR3 consists of 18 residues. The V gene's germline CDR1 is LGHNA and CDR2 YNFKEQ. The CDR3 sequence is CASSQEDSLSGFSYEQYF. CDR3 bases: TGTGCCAGCAGCCAAGAGGATTCCCTTAGCGGGTTCTCCTACGAGCAGTACTTC.

There are a few counts of this clone. This chain uses TRBV7-6 with TRBJ2-7; 9 bases fit TRBD1. CDR3 length equals 15 residues. After removal of 5 bases from V and 4 bases from J, the junction contained 9 bases not matched to a gene. In germline, CDR1 is SGHVS, CDR2 FNYEAQ. The DNA of the CDR3 is TGTGCCAGCAGCCTATTCCCGGGACAGGGTTACGAGCAGTACTTC. This encodes CASSLFPGQGYEQYF.

Only one count was recorded for this clone. The chain recombines TRBV4-3 with TRBJ2-3, with 15 bases that match TRBD2. Germline V CDR1 and CDR2: LGHNA, YSLEER. This CDR3 spans 18 amino acids. Trimming removed 0 bases from V and 3 bases from J; junction bases left unmatched: 4. CDR3 residues: CASSQDNGLAGGTDTQYF. The CDR3 nucleotides read TGCGCCAGCAGCCAAGATAACGGACTAGCGGGGGGGACAGATACGCAGTATTTT.

The rearrangement uses TRBV5-4 and TRBJ2-7; D is undetermined. Trimming cost V 0 bases and J 7 bases, with 17 bases left between them. In germline, CDR1 is SGHNT, CDR2 YYREEE (reference sequence). The CDR3 is 15 residues long. CDR3 coding DNA: TGTGCCAGCAGCTTGGGGTTGGTAGATCCGCGAGAGCAGTACTTC. Amino acid sequence: CASSLGLVDPREQYF. Based on the CDR3 plus reference TRBV5-4 and TRBJ2-7, the full variable domain is ETGVTQSPTHLIKTRGQQVTLRCSSQSGHNTVSWYQQALGQGPQFIFQYYREEENGRGNFPPRFSGLQFPNYSSELNVNALELDDSALYLCASSLGLVDPREQYFGPGTRLTVT.

This chain joins TRBV5-1 and TRBJ2-7, with 8 bases matching TRBD1. V dropped 0 bases and J dropped 4; count of bases not matched to a gene: 9. The CDR3 runs 16 residues. Germline assignment: CDR1 SGHRS and CDR2 YFSETQ. CDR3 coding DNA: TGCGCCAGCAGCTTGGGAGGCAGGGGGCTACATTACGAGCAGTACTTC. Its protein product is CASSLGGRGLHYEQYF.

This chain connects TRBV27 to TRBJ1-6; 9 positions match TRBD1. This CDR3 spans 15 amino acids. Unmatched junction bases numbered 9, after V lost 6 bases and J lost 9 bases. The V gene's germline CDR1 is MNHEY and CDR2 SMNVEV (reference sequence). CDR3 protein: CASRPRDRAFSPLHF. In DNA form, the CDR3 reads TGTGCCAGCAGGCCCCGGGACAGGGCGTTTTCACCCCTCCACTTT.

This chain connects TRBV10-3 to TRBJ2-5; possibly TRBD1 for D (6 bases). Near its end, the DNA agrees better with TRBJ2-7, so the J call may be wrong. The CDR3 contains 13 residues. The germline gives CDR1 ENHRY, CDR2 SYGVKD. CDR3 sequence reads: CAISGQGIDEQYF. The CDR3 nucleotides read TGTGCCATCAGTGGGCAGGGGATTGACGAGCAGTACTTC.

The CDR3 DNA reads as TGTGCCAGTGGACCGGGGACAGGGTACGGTGAGCAGTTCTTC. Residues: CASGPGTGYGEQFF. V is TRBV9 and J is TRBJ2-1; 9 positions match TRBD1. From germline, CDR1 is SGDLS and CDR2 YYNGEE. J was trimmed by 9 bases and V by 8 bases; bases with no gene match: 12. The CDR3 runs 14 residues.

The V and J genes are TRBV6-5 and TRBJ1-1; D unclear. Germline assignment: CDR1 MNHEY and CDR2 SVGAGI. This CDR3 comprises 14 residues. With 6 bases removed from V and 4 bases from J, the gap between germline ends came to 15 bases. CDR3 region: CASRPRRGFTEAFF. As DNA, the CDR3 is TGTGCCAGCAGACCCCGACGGGGTTTCACTGAAGCTTTCTTT.

This clone was found once. This chain links TRBV4-1 with TRBJ2-7, with D perhaps TRBD2 (6 bases). Germline loops: CDR1 MGHRA, CDR2 YSYEKL. The CDR3 has 16 amino acids. The ends were cut back, 4 bases at V and 2 bases at J, with 18 bases in the middle. The CDR3 DNA follows: TGCGCCAGCAGCCTCGGTCGGGGGAAGATCCCCTACGAGCAGTACTTC. Its translation: CASSLGRGKIPYEQYF.

The rearrangement uses TRBV4-1 and TRBJ2-7; possible D gene TRBD1, 7 bases. The length of the CDR3 is 14 residues. Trimming left V 2 bases short and J 4 bases short, with 12 bases between. CDR1 is MGHRA, CDR2 YSYEKL, per germline. CDR3 sequence reads: CASSQMTGRYEQYF. As DNA, the CDR3 is TGCGCCAGCAGCCAAATGACAGGGAGGTACGAGCAGTACTTC.

The table lists this clone with a count of one. The chain carries TRBV10-3 and TRBJ2-7; 10 nucleotides align to TRBD1. Germline V gene sequence: CDR1 ENHRY, CDR2 SYGVKD. The CDR3 consists of 16 residues. V lost 4 bases and J lost 5; bases outside the gene matches: 11. The CDR3 loop reads CAISGGDRGVVHEQYF. DNA of the CDR3: TGTGCCATCAGTGGAGGGGACAGGGGTGTAGTCCACGAGCAGTACTTC.

The chain carries TRBV28 and TRBJ1-3; D is possibly TRBD1 (5 bases). The CDR3 is 14 amino acids. Trimming took off 3 bases at V and 0 bases at J, with 6 bases between the two ends. Germline CDR1 reads MDHEN; CDR2 reads SYDVKM. The CDR3 here is CASSFDSSGNTIYF. DNA of the CDR3: TGTGCCAGCAGTTTTGACAGCTCTGGAAACACCATATATTTT.

The chain carries TRBV14 and TRBJ1-2; a possible D gene is TRBD1 (5 bases). V was shortened by 0 bases and J by 8 bases, with 16 bases between the two germline ends. The CDR3 is made up of 15 amino acids. Germline loops: CDR1 SGHDN, CDR2 FVKESK. The CDR3 reads CASSQEGTLAGGYTF. The CDR3 DNA sequence: TGTGCCAGCAGCCAAGAGGGCACCTTAGCAGGGGGCTACACCTTC.

The gene calls are TRBV5-1 and TRBJ2-3; tentative D call: TRBD2 (5 bases). The germline V and J ends were trimmed by 0 bases and 2 bases, with 13 bases remaining between them. This CDR3 region has 16 residues. In germline, CDR1 is SGHRS, CDR2 YFSETQ. In DNA, the CDR3 is TGCGCCAGCAGCTTGGGGGCTGGCGGGCTCACAGATACGCAGTATTTT. It encodes CASSLGAGGLTDTQYF.

The chain is built from TRBV27 and TRBJ1-1, with a possible D match to TRBD1 (6 bases). In germline, CDR1 is MNHEY, CDR2 SMNVEV (reference sequence). The CDR3 runs 11 residues. Trimming left V 7 bases short and J 8 bases short, with 11 bases between. CDR3 protein: CASTVGQEAFF. The CDR3, as DNA: TGTGCCAGCACCGTTGGACAGGAAGCTTTCTTT.